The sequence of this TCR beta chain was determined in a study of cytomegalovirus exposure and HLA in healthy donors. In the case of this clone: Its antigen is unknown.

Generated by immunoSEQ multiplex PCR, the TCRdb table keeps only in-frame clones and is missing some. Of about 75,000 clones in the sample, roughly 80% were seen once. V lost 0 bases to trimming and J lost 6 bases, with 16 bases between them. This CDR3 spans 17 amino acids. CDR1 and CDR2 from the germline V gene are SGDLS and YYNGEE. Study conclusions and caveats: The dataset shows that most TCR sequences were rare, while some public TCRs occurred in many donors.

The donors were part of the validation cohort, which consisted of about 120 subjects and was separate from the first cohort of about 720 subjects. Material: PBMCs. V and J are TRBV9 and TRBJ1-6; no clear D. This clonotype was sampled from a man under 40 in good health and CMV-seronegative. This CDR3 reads CASSVEVQAAGNSPLHF. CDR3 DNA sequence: TGTGCCAGCAGCGTAGAGGTTCAGGCCGCCGGTAATTCACCCCTCCACTTT.